This T cell receptor beta chain was identified during a study of T cell responses to AZD1222 COVID-19 vaccine. The germline V gene has CDR1 KGHDR and CDR2 SFDVKD. This CDR3 spans 14 amino acids. Trimming removed 1 base at V and 4 bases at J, with 8 bases between. The table came from immunoSEQ multiplex PCR; TCRdb's copy has only in-frame clones and leaves some out. Of roughly 80,000 clones in the sample, 80% to 95% are singletons; the top ten hold 4.5% to 5.5%. The TCR originated in an adult in good health. The chain uses TRBV24-1 and TRBJ2-3; D is unresolved. The material was peripheral blood, obtained on day 0 of MenACWY control vaccination. The CDR3 reads CATSDFRLADTQYF. Written as DNA, the CDR3 is TGTGCCACCAGTGATTTCCGTCTTGCAGATACGCAGTATTTT.